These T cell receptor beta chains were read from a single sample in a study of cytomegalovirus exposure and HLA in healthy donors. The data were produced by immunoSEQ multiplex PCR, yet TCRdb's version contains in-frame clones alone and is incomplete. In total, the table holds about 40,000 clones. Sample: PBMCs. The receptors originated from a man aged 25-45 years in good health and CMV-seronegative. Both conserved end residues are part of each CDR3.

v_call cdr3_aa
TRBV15 CATSREGQGISPLHF
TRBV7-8 CASRGSDNEQFF
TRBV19 CASRRAPSGSYEQYF
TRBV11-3 CASSFGGTSPYNEQFF
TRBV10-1 CASSRGNQHQHF
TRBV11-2 CASSLWLAGTEAFF
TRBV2 CARGGTADSNQPQHF
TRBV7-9 CASGTGNSPLHF
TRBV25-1 CASSEFGTGNTEAFF
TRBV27 CASSLTSGQGADYEQYF
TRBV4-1 CASSPSTGLNTEAFF
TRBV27 CASSLGSGIYEQYF
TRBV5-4 CASSSEVFSDNEQFF
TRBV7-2 CASSLRGGALAGELFF
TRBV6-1 CASSDLAAEAFF
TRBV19 CASSRDRNSETQYF
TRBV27 CASSLGRTGSHEQYF
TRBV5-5 CASSLVGANQPQHF
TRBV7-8 CASSLVRSGEGYTF
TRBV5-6 CASSFLVGLGGYTF
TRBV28 CASTTLGWKGGYEQYF
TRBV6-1 CASSDRPAGKPQHF
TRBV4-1 CASSRVGQGVAEAFF
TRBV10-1 CASSEIGGSTGELFF
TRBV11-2 CASSSYTSGRYEQYF
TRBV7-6 CASSLDRASNQPQHF
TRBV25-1 CASAGGNTEAFF
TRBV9 CASSTSGGSGAKNIQYF
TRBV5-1 CASSPGGNYGYTF
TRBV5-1 CASSYPGLAATDTQYF
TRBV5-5 CASTLGGGVLGEKLFF
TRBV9 CASSVSRGNADTQYF
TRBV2 CASRGTGWDTEAFF
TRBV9 CASGPGGYEQYF
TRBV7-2 CASSKTGQTNEKLFF
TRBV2 CASSVWDRVVEKLFF
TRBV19 CASSAADRVYEQYF
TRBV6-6 CASRWTRTNEQFF
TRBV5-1 CASSIWTGQETQYF
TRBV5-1 CASRIALQRGYEQYF